The 6 T cell receptor beta chains listed next were all sequenced from one sample in a study of blood T cell repertoires in COVID-19. Libraries were prepared by immunoSEQ multiplex PCR; TCRdb keeps only in-frame clonotypes and omits some of them. The table has about 120,000 clones, approximately 77% seen once; the top ten hold approximately 7.9%. Sequencing used peripheral blood. These TCRs come from a human donor in a cohort sampled during active COVID-19.

CDR3 DNA: TGTGCCAGCAGTTTATTCAGGGGAACTGAAGCTTTCTTT. It codes for CASSLFRGTEAFF. The genes are TRBV12-3 or TRBV12-4 and TRBJ1-1; weak D call: TRBD1 (6 bases). V lost 2 bases and J lost 5, with 9 bases in between. CDR3 length equals 13 residues.

This clone was observed a single time. This sequence joins TRBV7-9 and TRBJ2-1; 8 bases line up with TRBD1. CDR1 is SEHNR and CDR2 is FQNEAQ in the germline V gene (reference sequence). The CDR3 sequence is 16 residues long. V gave up 4 bases and J gave up 6 bases; unmatched junction bases: 11. CDR3: CASSSPGTGASNEQFF. CDR3 DNA: TGTGCCAGCAGCTCACCGGGGACAGGCGCGAGCAATGAGCAGTTCTTC.

The chain joins TRBV7-2 to TRBJ2-7, with D possibly TRBD1 on 5 matching bases. Germline values: CDR1 SGHTA, CDR2 FQGNSA. V was shortened by 2 bases and J by 3 bases, with 11 bases between the two germline ends. The CDR3 contains 14 residues. This CDR3 reads CASSLQGGFYEQYF. The CDR3 coding sequence is TGTGCCAGCAGCTTACAGGGTGGGTTCTACGAGCAGTACTTC.

J is TRBJ1-2 and V is TRBV5-4, with D possibly TRBD1 on 6 matching bases. This CDR3 is 13 amino acids long. V was pared by 4 bases and J by 4 bases, with 11 bases between. Germline CDR1 and CDR2: SGHNT and YYREEE (reference sequence). The CDR3 sequence: CASSEGGAYGYTF. CDR3 in DNA: TGTGCCAGCAGCGAGGGGGGGGCCTATGGCTACACCTTC.

V gene TRBV10-3 combines with J gene TRBJ2-7; perhaps TRBD2 as D (6 bases). The CDR3 is 14 amino acids. Germline V lookup: CDR1 ENHRY, CDR2 SYGVKD. V was pared by 10 bases and J by 6 bases, with 22 bases between. CDR3 amino acids: CATTWVAGSVEQYF. DNA for the CDR3: TGTGCCACCACCTGGGTGGCGGGGAGCGTCGAGCAGTACTTC.

The chain has TRBV6-5 and TRBJ2-2, with 11 bases fitting TRBD2. This CDR3 has 16 amino acids. Germline V gene lookup returns CDR1 MNHEY and CDR2 SVGAGI. The trim removed 2 bases at V and 6 bases at J, leaving 5 bases unmatched. The CDR3 loop is CASSYGVAGGPGELFF. CDR3 sequence (DNA): TGTGCCAGCAGTTACGGGGTAGCGGGGGGGCCCGGGGAGCTGTTTTTT.